The T cell receptor (beta chain) under discussion was sequenced for a study of CD8 T cells in ankylosing spondylitis. General study points: In ankylosing spondylitis blood, a motif of eight highly homologous TCR beta variants appeared characteristic. Disease-linked clones were found to be CD8+ and relatively rare in peripheral blood.

TCRdb re-called the 5' RACE reads through MiXCR, storing one row per CDR3 protein. The sample lists roughly 230,000 distinct CDR3 sequences; 7.5% to 9.5% were seen once. V lost 1 base to trimming and J lost 8 bases, with 14 bases between them. There are 15 residues in the CDR3. This clonotype was seen at least ten times. Antigen specificity is unknown. The receptor's source is a female donor with ankylosing spondylitis or in good health (not recorded which). The rearrangement links TRBV12-3 or TRBV12-4 to TRBJ1-4, with D tentatively TRBD1 (5 bases). The sequencing sample was made of blood, either unsorted or a sorted T cell fraction (not recorded which). The CDR3 here is CASSLVLPRGEKLFF. The CDR3 DNA reads as TGTGCCAGCAGTTTAGTTCTTCCAAGGGGAGAAAAACTGTTTTTT.